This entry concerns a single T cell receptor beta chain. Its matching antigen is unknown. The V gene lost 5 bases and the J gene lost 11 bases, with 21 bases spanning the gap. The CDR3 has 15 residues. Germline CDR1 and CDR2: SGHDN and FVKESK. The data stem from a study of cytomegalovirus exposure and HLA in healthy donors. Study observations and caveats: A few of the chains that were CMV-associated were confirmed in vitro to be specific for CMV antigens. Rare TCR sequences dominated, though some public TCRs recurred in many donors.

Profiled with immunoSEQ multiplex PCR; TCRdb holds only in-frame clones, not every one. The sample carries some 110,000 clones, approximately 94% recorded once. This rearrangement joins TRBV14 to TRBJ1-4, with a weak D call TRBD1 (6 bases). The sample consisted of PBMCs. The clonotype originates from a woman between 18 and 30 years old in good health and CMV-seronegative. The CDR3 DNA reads TGTGCCAGCAGCTCTCCTAGACAGGATCGAGAGAAACTGTTTTTT. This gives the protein CASSSPRQDREKLFF. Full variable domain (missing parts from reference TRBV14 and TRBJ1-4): EAGVTQFPSHSVIEKGQTVTLRCDPISGHDNLYWYRRVMGKEIKFLLHFVKESKQDESGMPNNRFLAERTGGTYSTLKVQPAELEDSGVYFCASSSPRQDREKLFFGSGTQLSVL.